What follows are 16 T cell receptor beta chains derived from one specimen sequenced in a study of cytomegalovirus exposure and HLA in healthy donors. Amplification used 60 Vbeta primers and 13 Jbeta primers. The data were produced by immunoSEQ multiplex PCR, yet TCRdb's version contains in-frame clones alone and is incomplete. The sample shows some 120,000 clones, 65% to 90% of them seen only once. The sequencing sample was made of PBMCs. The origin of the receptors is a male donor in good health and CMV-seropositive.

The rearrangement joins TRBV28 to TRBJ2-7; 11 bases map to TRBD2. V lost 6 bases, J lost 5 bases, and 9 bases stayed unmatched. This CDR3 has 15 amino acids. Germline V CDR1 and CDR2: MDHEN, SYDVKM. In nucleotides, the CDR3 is TGTGCCAGCAGCCCACGTAGCGGGAGGGCCCACGAGCAGTACTTC. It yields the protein CASSPRSGRAHEQYF.

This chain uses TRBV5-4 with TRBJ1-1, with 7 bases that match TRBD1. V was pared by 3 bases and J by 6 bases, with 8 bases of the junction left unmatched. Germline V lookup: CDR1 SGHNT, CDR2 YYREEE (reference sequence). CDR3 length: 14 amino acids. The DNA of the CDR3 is TGTGCCAGCAGCTCCCAGACAGGGTCTGCTGAAGCTTTCTTT. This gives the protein CASSSQTGSAEAFF.

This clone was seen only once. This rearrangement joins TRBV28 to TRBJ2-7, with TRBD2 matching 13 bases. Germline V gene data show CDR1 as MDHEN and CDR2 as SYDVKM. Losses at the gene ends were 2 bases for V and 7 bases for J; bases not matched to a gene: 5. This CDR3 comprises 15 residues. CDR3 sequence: CASSLRSLAGGEQYF. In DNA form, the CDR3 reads TGTGCCAGCAGTTTAAGGTCACTAGCGGGGGGGGAGCAGTACTTC.

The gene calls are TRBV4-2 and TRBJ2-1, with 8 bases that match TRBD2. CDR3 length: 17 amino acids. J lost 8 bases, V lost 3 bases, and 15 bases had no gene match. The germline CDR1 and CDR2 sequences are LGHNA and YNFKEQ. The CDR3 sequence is CASSQGISGTSSDEQFF. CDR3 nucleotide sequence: TGTGCCAGCAGCCAGGGGATAAGTGGGACTAGTAGCGATGAGCAGTTCTTC.

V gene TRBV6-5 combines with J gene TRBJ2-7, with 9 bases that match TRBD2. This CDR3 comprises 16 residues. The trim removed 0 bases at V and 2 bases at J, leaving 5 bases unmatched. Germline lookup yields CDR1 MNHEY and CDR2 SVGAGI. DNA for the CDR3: TGTGCCAGCAGTTACTCGGTAGCGGGAGACCCCTACGAGCAGTACTTC. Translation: CASSYSVAGDPYEQYF.

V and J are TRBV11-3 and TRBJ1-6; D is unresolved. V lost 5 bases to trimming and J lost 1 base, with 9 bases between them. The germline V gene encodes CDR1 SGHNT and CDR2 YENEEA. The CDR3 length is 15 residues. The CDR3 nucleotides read TGTGCCAGCAGCCCCCGCCTATCCTATAATTCACCCCTCCACTTT. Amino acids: CASSPRLSYNSPLHF.

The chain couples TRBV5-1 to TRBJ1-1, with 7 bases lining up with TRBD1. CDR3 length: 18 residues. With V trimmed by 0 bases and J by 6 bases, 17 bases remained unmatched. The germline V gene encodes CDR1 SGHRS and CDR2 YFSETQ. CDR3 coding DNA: TGCGCCAGCAGCTTGGAGGTCAGGGGGACTCCTCTAGAGGCTGAAGCTTTCTTT. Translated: CASSLEVRGTPLEAEAFF.

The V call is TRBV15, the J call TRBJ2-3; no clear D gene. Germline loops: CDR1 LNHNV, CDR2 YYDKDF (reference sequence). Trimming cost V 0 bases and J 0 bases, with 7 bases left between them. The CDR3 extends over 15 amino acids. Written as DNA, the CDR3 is TGTGCCACCAGCAGAGATGCGTCTAGCACAGATACGCAGTATTTT. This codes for CATSRDASSTDTQYF.

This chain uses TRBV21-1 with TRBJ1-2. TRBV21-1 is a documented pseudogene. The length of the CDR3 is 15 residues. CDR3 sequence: CASSLRRGTSYGYTF. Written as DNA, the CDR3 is TGTGCCAGCAGCCTACGACGGGGGACGAGCTATGGCTACACCTTC.

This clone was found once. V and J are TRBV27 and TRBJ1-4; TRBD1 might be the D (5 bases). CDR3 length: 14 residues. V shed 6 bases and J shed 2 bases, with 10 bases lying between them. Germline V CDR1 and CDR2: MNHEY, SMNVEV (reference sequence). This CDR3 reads CASSRGGTNEKLFF. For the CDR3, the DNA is TGTGCCAGCAGCCGGGGGGGGACTAATGAAAAACTGTTTTTT.

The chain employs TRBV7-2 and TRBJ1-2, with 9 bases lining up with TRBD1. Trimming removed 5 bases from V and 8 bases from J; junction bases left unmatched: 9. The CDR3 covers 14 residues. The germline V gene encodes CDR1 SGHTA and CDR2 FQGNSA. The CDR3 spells CASSLGTGRGGYTF. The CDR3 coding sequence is TGTGCCAGCAGCCTGGGGACAGGGAGGGGAGGCTACACCTTC.

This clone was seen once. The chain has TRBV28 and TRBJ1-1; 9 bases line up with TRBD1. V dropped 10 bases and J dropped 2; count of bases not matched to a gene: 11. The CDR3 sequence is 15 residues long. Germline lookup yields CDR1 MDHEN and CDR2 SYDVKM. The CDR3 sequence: CATTEAGQGNTEAFF. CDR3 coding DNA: TGTGCCACCACTGAAGCGGGACAGGGAAACACTGAAGCTTTCTTT.

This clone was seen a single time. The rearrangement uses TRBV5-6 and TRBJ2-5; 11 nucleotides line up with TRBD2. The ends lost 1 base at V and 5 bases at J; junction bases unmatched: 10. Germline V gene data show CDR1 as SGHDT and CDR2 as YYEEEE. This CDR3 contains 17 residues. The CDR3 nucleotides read TGTGCCAGCAGCTTGATTACTAGCGGGAGTAGGGGGGAGACCCAGTACTTC. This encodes CASSLITSGSRGETQYF.

CDR3 sequence reads: CASSEARGGGSEKLFF. The CDR3 DNA follows: TGTGCCAGCAGTGAAGCTCGCGGGGGCGGTAGTGAAAAACTGTTTTTT. The J gene is TRBJ1-4, the V gene TRBV6-1, with D perhaps TRBD1 (6 bases). The CDR3 has 16 amino acids. Looked up from germline, CDR1 is MNHNS and CDR2 is SASEGT. Trimming removed 0 bases at V and 7 bases at J, with 15 bases between.

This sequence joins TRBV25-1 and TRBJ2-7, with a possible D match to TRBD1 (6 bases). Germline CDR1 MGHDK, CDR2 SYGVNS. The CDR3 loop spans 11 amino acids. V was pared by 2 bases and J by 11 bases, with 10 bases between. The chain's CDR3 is CASSERGGKYF. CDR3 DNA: TGTGCCAGCAGTGAAAGAGGGGGAAAGTACTTC.

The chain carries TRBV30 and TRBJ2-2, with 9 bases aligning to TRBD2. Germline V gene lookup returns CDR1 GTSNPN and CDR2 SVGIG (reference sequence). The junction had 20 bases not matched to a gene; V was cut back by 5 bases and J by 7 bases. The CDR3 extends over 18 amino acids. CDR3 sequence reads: CAWEAGSLAGHIDGELFF. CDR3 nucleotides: TGTGCCTGGGAGGCCGGTAGTCTAGCGGGGCATATTGACGGGGAGCTGTTTTTT.